Shown below are 3 T cell receptor beta chains from a single sample sequenced in a study of T cells in narcolepsy. Clones were sequenced by immunoSEQ multiplex PCR, and TCRdb holds only the in-frame ones, with some missing. The sample contains about 15,000 clones, about 85% of which appear only once. The sample consisted of memory (CD45RA-) CD4+ T cells from blood. These receptors all stem from a human donor in good health.

The rearrangement uses TRBV19 and TRBJ2-2; weak D call: TRBD2 (6 bases). V lost 7 bases and J lost 3, with 18 bases in between. This CDR3 region has 16 residues. CDR1 is LNHDA, CDR2 SQIVND, per germline (reference sequence). CDR3 in DNA: TGTGCCAGTACCCTAATGACGGGAGTCTACACCGGGGAGCTGTTTTTT. Translated: CASTLMTGVYTGELFF. Drawing the rest from reference TRBV19 and TRBJ2-2, the complete variable domain is DGGITQSPKYLFRKEGQNVTLSCEQNLNHDAMYWYRQDPGQGLRLIYYSQIVNDFQKGDIAEGYSVSREKKESFPLTVTSAQKNPTAFYLCASTLMTGVYTGELFFGEGSRLTVL.

Of note for this clone: Likely a read error: the CDR3 ends without its conserved phenylalanine or tryptophan. The rearrangement joins TRBV19 to TRBJ1-2; the D is unclear. Per germline, CDR1 LNHDA and CDR2 SQIVND (reference sequence). The CDR3 has 15 residues. Trimming took off 4 bases at V and 4 bases at J, with 16 bases between the two ends. CDR3 nucleotide sequence: TGTGCCAGTAGTACACCACAGAAAACACGCTATGGCTACACCTCC. It specifies CASSTPQKTRYGYTS.

The chain couples TRBV25-1 to TRBJ2-3, with D tentatively TRBD2 (7 bases). V lost 8 bases and J lost 4, with 19 bases in between. CDR1 is MGHDK and CDR2 is SYGVNS in the germline V gene. This CDR3 has 15 amino acids. The CDR3 DNA reads as TGTGCCAGCTCAGGGGCGGGACGGGGGGCAGATACGCAGTATTTT. It is translated as CASSGAGRGADTQYF.